This TCR beta chain was found in a study of T cells in tuberculosis. In the study overall: This South African cohort compared adolescents with or without latent tuberculosis against adults with active tuberculosis. PBMC were archived before or within 7 days of starting treatment.

Noted time point: new active TB diagnosis, blood taken before or within 7 days of starting treatment. HIV-seronegative South African adults aged 18 years or older had newly diagnosed active tuberculosis. Study findings and constraints: Smaller distances to GMM-specific TCRs suggested their expansion in active tuberculosis.

As to this clone: Its antigen is as yet unknown.

The data were produced by immunoSEQ multiplex PCR, yet TCRdb's version contains in-frame clones alone and is incomplete. The sample lists approximately 34,000 clones; approximately 90% were seen once. CDR3 length equals 15 residues. Per germline, CDR1 LNHDA and CDR2 SQIVND (reference sequence). Trimming cost V 4 bases and J 1 base; bases outside gene matches: 7. This chain joins TRBV19 and TRBJ2-7; 7 nucleotides line up with TRBD2. The source was PBMCs, collected at tuberculosis diagnosis. The receptor's source is an adult with tuberculosis. CDR3 region: CASSKAQGGSYEQYV. DNA for the CDR3: TGTGCCAGTAGTAAAGCCCAGGGAGGGTCCTACGAGCAGTACGTC.